Given below is one T cell receptor (beta chain) in context. Germline CDR1 and CDR2: SGHRS and YFSETQ. The ends lost 0 bases at V and 4 bases at J; junction bases unmatched: 2. The CDR3 is 15 residues long. This specimen belongs to a study of blood T cells in healthy people across ages. With a J-beta primer mix and a sample-barcoded 5' primer, a second PCR ran 7 to 11 cycles. TCRdb used MiXCR to reprocess the 5' RACE reads, holding one entry per CDR3 protein. The repertoire holds roughly 500,000 distinct CDR3 sequences, with roughly 28% as singletons. The origin of this receptor is a woman aged 70 to 79 in good health. What was sequenced was blood. The chain joins TRBV5-1 to TRBJ2-1, with 9 bases identical to TRBD1. CDR3 amino acids: CASSLDRGQYNEQFF. The CDR3, as DNA: TGCGCCAGCAGCTTGGACAGGGGGCAATACAATGAGCAGTTCTTC.